This record concerns one TCR beta chain sequence. Its antigen remains unidentified. These data belong to a study of post-analysis software for immune sequencing data. At the level of the study: The courses of disease that were included comprised relapsing-remitting, secondary progressive and progressive-relapsing multiple sclerosis. The study, taken as a whole, reports: Samples sharing a preparation batch grouped tightly together when assessed by F measure. Compared with controls, patients had more of 4 to 6 TRBV segments, including TRBV5-6, TRBV5-1 and TRBV20-1.

The V end was cut by 5 bases, the J end by 8 bases, with 13 bases between. Germline CDR1 is SGHDN and CDR2 is FVKESK. CDR3 length equals 13 residues. Unique molecular identifiers featured in each of the TCR beta cDNA libraries. With roughly 0.9 to 11 million T cells as the source, 540,000 or so cDNA molecules resulted. TCRdb fed the PCR reads into MiXCR, producing one record per CDR3 protein. The sample includes about 760,000 distinct CDR3 sequences, 25% to 30% of them seen just once. Source material: blood. This chain joins TRBV14 and TRBJ2-1, with a tentative D call TRBD2 (5 bases). The receptor's source is a girl aged 5-17 years with multiple sclerosis. The chain's CDR3 is CASSIGGGDEQFF. The CDR3, as DNA: TGTGCCAGCAGCATCGGAGGTGGGGATGAGCAGTTCTTC.